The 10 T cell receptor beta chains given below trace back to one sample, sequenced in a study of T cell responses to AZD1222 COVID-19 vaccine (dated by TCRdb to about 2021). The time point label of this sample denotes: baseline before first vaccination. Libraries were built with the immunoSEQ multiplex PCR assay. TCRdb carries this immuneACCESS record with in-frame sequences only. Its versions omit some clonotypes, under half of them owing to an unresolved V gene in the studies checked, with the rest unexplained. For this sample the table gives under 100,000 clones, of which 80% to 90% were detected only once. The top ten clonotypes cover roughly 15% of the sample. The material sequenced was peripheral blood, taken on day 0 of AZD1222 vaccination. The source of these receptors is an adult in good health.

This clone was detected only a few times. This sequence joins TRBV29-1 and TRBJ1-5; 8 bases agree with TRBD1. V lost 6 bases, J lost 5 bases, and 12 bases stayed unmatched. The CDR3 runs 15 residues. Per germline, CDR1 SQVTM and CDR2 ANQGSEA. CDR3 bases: TGCAGCGTCCAGAGCGGACAGGGAAGGGATCAGCCCCAGCATTTT. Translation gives CSVQSGQGRDQPQHF.

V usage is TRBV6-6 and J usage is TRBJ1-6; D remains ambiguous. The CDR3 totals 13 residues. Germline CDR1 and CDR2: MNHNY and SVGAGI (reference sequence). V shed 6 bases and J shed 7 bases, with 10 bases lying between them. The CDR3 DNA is TGTGCCAGCAGGCCGAGGGAGAATTCACCCCTCCACTTT. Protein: CASRPRENSPLHF.

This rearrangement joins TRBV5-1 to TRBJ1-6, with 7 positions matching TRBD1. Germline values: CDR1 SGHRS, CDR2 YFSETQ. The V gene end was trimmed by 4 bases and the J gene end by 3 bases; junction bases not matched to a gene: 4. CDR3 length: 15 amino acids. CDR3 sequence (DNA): TGCGCCAGCAGCCCCGGACAGGACTATAATTCACCCCTCCACTTT. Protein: CASSPGQDYNSPLHF.

The CDR3 loop reads CASSSEVHTTDTQYF. CDR3 DNA sequence: TGTGCCAGCAGCTCGGAGGTCCATACGACTGATACGCAGTATTTT. This rearrangement joins TRBV5-6 to TRBJ2-3; the D gene is possibly TRBD2 (5 bases). Germline V gene lookup returns CDR1 SGHDT and CDR2 YYEEEE. There are 15 residues in the CDR3. The V gene lost 3 bases and the J gene lost 6 bases, with 17 bases spanning the gap.

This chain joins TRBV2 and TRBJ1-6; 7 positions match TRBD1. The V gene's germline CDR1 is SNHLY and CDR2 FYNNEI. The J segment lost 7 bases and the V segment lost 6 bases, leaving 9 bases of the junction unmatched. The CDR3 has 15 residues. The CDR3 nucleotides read TGTGCCAGCAGCCTAAGGGACAGTGGGAATTCACCCCTCCACTTT. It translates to CASSLRDSGNSPLHF.

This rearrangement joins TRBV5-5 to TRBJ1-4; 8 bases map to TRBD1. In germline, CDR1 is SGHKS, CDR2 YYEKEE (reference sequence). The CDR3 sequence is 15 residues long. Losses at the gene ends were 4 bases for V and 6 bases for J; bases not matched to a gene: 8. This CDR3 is CASSVWTGRDEKLFF. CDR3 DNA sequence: TGTGCCAGCAGCGTTTGGACAGGGAGGGATGAAAAACTGTTTTTT.

CDR3 DNA: TGTGCCAGCAGCCAGGGGACAGGCTTTCCAAGGGAGCAGTACTTC. Protein sequence: CASSQGTGFPREQYF. The V call is TRBV3-1 (or the pseudogene TRBV3-2), the J call TRBJ2-7; 8 nucleotides agree with TRBD1. Looked up from germline, CDR1 is LGHDT and CDR2 is YNNKEL (reference sequence). V shed 3 bases and J 7 bases; nucleotides not matched to a gene: 11. The CDR3 spans 15 residues.

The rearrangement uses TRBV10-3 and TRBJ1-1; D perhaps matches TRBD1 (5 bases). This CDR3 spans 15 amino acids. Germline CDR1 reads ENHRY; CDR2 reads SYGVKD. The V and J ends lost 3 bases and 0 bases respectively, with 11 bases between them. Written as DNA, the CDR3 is TGTGCCATCAGTGACAGGGCAAGTCTGAACACTGAAGCTTTCTTT. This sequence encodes CAISDRASLNTEAFF.

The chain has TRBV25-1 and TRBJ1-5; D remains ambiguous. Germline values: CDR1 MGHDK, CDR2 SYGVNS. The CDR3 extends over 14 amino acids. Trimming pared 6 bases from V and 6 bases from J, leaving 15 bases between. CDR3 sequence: CASSPSGVGQPQHF. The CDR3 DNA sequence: TGTGCCAGCAGCCCCTCCGGCGTCGGTCAGCCCCAGCATTTT.

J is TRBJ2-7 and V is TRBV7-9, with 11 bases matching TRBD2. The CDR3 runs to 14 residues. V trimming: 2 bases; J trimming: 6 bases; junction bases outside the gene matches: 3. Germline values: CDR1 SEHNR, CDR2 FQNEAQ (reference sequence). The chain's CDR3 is CASSLITSGSEQYF. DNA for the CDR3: TGTGCCAGCAGCTTAATAACTAGCGGGAGCGAGCAGTACTTC.